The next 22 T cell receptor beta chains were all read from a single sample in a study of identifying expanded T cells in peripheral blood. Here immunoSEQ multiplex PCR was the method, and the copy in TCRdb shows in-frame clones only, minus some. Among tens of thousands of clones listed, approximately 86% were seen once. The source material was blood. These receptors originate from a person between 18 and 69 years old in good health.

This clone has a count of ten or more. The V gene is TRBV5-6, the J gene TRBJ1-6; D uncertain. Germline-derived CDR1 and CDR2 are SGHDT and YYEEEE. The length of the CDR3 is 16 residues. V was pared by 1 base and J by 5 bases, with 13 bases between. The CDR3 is CASSLRMAGNNSPLHF. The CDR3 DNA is TGTGCCAGCAGCTTGCGGATGGCAGGCAATAATTCACCCCTCCACTTT.

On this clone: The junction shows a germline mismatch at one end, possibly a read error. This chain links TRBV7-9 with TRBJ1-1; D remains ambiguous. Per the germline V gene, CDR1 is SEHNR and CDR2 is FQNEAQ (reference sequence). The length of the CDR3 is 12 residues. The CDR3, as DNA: TGTGCCGGCAGCTTTCAGACAACTGAAGCTTTCTTT. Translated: CAGSFQTTEAFF.

The CDR3 loop reads CASSLENLAGGNEQFF. In DNA form, the CDR3 reads TGTGCCAGCAGCTTAGAGAATCTAGCGGGAGGGAATGAGCAGTTCTTC. V is TRBV7-8 and J is TRBJ2-1; 12 bases map to TRBD2. After removal of 1 base from V and 7 bases from J, the junction contained 5 bases not matched to a gene. The CDR3 is 16 amino acids. CDR1 is SGHVS, CDR2 FQNEAQ, per germline.

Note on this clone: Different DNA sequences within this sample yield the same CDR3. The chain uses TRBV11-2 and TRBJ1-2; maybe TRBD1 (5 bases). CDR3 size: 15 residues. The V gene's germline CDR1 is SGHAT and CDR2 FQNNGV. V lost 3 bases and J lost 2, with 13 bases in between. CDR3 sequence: CASSFGADSNYGYTF. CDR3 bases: TGTGCCAGCAGCTTCGGGGCAGATTCCAACTATGGCTACACCTTC.

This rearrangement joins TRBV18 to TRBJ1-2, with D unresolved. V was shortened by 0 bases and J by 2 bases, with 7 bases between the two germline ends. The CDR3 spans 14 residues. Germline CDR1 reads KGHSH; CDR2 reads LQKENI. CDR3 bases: TGTGCCAGCTCACCACCGGGATCGAACTATGGCTACACCTTC. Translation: CASSPPGSNYGYTF.

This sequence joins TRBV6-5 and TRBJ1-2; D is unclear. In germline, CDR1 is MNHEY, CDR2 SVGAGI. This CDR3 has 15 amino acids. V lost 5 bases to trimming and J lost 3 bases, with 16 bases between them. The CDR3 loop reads CASSKSVLFDYGYTF. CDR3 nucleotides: TGTGCCAGCAGTAAAAGCGTGCTCTTTGACTATGGCTACACCTTC.

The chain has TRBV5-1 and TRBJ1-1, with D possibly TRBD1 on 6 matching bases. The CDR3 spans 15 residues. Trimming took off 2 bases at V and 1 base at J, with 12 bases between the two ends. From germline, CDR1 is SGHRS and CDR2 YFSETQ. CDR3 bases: TGCGCCAGCAGCTTAGGGGGACTTCCGAACACTGAAGCTTTCTTT. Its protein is CASSLGGLPNTEAFF.

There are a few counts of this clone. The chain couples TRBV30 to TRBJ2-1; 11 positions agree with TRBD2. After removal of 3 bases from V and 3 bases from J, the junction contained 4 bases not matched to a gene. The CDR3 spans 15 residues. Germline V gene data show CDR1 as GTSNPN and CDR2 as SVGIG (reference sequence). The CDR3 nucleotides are TGTGCCTGGAGAGGCGGGACTAGCGGCTACAATGAGCAGTTCTTC. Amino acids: CAWRGGTSGYNEQFF.

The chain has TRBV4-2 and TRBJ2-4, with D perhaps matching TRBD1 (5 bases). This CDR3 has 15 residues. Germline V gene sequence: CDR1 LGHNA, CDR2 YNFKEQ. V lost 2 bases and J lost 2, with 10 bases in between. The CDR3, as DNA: TGTGCCAGCAGCCAAAGGACACCAACCAAAAACATTCAGTACTTC. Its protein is CASSQRTPTKNIQYF.

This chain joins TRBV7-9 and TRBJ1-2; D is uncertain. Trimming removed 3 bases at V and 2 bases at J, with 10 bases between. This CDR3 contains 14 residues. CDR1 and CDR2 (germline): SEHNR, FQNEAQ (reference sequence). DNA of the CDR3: TGTGCCAGCAGCTTGGGTCAGACCAACTATGGCTACACCTTC. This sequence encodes CASSLGQTNYGYTF.

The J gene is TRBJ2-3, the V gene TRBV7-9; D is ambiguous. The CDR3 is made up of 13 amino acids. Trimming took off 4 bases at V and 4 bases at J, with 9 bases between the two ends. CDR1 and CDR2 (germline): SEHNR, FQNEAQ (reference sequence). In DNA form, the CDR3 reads TGTGCCAGCAGCTCCAGGCTGCCAGATACGCAGTATTTT. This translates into CASSSRLPDTQYF. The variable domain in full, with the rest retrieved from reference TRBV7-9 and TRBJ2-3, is DTGVSQNPRHKITKRGQNVTFRCDPISEHNRLYWYRQTLGQGPEFLTYFQNEAQLEKSRLLSDRFSAERPKGSFSTLEIQRTEQGDSAMYLCASSSRLPDTQYFGPGTRLTVL.

The CDR3 DNA sequence: TGTGCCAGCAGCCCCTATACGGGTGAGCAGTTCTTC. This codes for CASSPYTGEQFF. V and J are TRBV7-3 and TRBJ2-1; D is unclear. Trimming removed 5 bases at V and 9 bases at J, with 11 bases between. Germline V gene sequence: CDR1 SGHTA, CDR2 FQGTGA. The CDR3 sequence is 12 residues long.

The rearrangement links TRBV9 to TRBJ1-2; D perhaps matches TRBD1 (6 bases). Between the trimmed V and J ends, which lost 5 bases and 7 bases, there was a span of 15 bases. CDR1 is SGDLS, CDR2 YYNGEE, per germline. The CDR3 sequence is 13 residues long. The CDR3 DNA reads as TGTGCCAGCAGAGATCAGGGGTTCGCTGGCTACACCTTC. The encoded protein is CASRDQGFAGYTF.

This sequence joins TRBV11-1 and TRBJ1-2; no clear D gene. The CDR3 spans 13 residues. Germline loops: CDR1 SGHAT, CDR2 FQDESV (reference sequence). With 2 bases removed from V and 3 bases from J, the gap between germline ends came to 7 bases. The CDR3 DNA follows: TGTGCCAGCAGCTTAAATGAGTACTATGGCTACACCTTC. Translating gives CASSLNEYYGYTF.

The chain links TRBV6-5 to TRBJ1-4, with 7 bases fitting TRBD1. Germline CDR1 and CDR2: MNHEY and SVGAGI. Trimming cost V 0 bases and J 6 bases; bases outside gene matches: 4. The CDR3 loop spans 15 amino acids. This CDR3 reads CASSYSHRGDEKLFF. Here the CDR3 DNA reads TGTGCCAGCAGTTACTCCCACAGGGGTGATGAAAAACTGTTTTTT.

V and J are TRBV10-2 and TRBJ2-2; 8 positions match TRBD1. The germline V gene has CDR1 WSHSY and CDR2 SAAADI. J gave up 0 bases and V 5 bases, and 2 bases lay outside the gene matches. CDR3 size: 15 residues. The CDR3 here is CASSLQGANTGELFF. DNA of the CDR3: TGCGCCAGCAGTCTACAGGGGGCGAACACCGGGGAGCTGTTTTTT.

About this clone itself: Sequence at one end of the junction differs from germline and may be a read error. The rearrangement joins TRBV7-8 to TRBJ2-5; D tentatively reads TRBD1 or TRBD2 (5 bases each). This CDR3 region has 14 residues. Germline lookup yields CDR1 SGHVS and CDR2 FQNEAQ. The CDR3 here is CASSRDLKQGTQYF. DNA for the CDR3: TGTGCCAGCAGTAGGGACCTGAAACAAGGGACCCAGTACTTC.

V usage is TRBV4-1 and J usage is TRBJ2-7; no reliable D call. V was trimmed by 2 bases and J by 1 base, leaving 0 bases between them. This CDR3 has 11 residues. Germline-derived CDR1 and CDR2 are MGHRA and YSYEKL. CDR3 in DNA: TGCGCCAGCAGCCAATCCTACGAGCAGTACTTC. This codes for CASSQSYEQYF.

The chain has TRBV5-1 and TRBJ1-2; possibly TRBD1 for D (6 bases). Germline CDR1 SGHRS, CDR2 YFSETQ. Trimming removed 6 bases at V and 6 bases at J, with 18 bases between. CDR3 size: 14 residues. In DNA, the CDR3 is TGCGCCAGCATGATGGGAGAACAGGGAGATGGCTACACCTTC. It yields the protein CASMMGEQGDGYTF.

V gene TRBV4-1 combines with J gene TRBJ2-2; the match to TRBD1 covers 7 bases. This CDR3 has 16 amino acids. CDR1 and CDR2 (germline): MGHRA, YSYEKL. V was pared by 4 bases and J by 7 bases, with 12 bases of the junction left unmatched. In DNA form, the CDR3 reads TGCGCCAGCAGCCTTTTTTCCGGGACAGTAAACGGGGAGCTGTTTTTT. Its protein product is CASSLFSGTVNGELFF.

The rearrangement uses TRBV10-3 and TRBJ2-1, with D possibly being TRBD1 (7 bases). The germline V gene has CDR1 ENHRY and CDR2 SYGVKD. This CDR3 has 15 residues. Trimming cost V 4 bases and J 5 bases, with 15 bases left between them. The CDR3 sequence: CAISAGGGPNNEQFF. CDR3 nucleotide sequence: TGTGCCATCAGTGCAGGGGGAGGACCCAACAATGAGCAGTTCTTC.

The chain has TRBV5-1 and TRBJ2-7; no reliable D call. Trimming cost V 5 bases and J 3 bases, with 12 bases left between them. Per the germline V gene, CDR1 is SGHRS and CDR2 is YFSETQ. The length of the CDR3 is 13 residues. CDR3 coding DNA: TGCGCCAGCAGAGGTGGAGACCTCTACGAGCAGTACTTC. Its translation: CASRGGDLYEQYF.